The 4 T cell receptor beta chains below all came from one sample that was sequenced in a study of CD8 T cells in Susac syndrome. An amount of RNA that ranged from roughly 0.5 to 1 ug was reverse transcribed with random hexamers. TCRdb re-called the immunoSEQ multiplex PCR reads with MiXCR, one entry per CDR3 protein. The sample shows around 59,000 distinct CDR3 sequences, roughly nine tenths of them seen only once. Sequencing input: CD8+ T cells from PBMCs. Every receptor here comes from a human donor in good health.

This clonotype has a single count. The V and J genes are TRBV7-9 and TRBJ2-7; D perhaps matches TRBD1 (6 bases). The germline V gene encodes CDR1 SEHNR and CDR2 FQNEAQ (reference sequence). With 5 bases removed from V and 4 bases from J, the gap between germline ends came to 18 bases. The CDR3 has 15 amino acids. The CDR3 sequence is CASSPPTGPRYEQYF. In DNA, the CDR3 is TGTGCCAGCAGCCCACCAACAGGGCCTCGTTACGAGCAGTACTTC.

The rearrangement links TRBV7-9 to TRBJ2-5; the D is unclear. Germline CDR1 SEHNR, CDR2 FQNEAQ (reference sequence). The CDR3 runs to 15 residues. Trimming pared 5 bases from V and 0 bases from J, leaving 13 bases between. As DNA, the CDR3 is TGTGCCAGCAGCCCCCCGGACGGGTACCAAGAGACCCAGTACTTC. Residues: CASSPPDGYQETQYF.

The chain employs TRBV6-5 and TRBJ2-2; 9 nucleotides align to TRBD2. The CDR3 runs to 14 residues. V lost 6 bases and J lost 6; bases outside the gene matches: 5. From germline, CDR1 is MNHEY and CDR2 SVGAGI. CDR3 sequence: CASSLSGGAGELFF. The CDR3 region has the DNA TGTGCCAGCAGCCTTAGCGGGGGTGCCGGGGAGCTGTTTTTT.

V and J are TRBV2 and TRBJ1-5; D remains unclear. Trimming left V 9 bases short and J 3 bases short, with 12 bases between. CDR3 size: 13 residues. Germline V gene sequence: CDR1 SNHLY, CDR2 FYNNEI. CDR3 region: CASQDGVNQPQHF. CDR3 sequence (DNA): TGTGCCAGTCAAGACGGGGTCAATCAGCCCCAGCATTTT.